This TCR beta chain was sequenced for a study of shared clonotypes between healthy human individuals (dated by TCRdb to about 2020). At the level of the whole study: The cohort comprised two women and three men aged 18 to 49 years. For each donor, three plates each were used for CD4 naive and CD4 memory, two plates were used for CD8 naive, and one plate was used for CD8 memory. To estimate repertoire size and how much clonotypes are shared between individuals, the study performed deep sequencing of blood TCR repertoires from about 5 healthy adults. Different laboratories and diverse techniques were used to prepare libraries and sequence TCR repertoires, to increase sequencing depth and limit assay-specific biases. Leukapheresis yielded between about 0.9 and 9.5 billion PBMCs per donor.

The donors were healthy, HIV-negative adults with no recently reported acute infections or vaccinations. Only Caucasian adults living in Nashville, Tennessee, USA were represented among the donors. Magnetic negative selection was used to enrich CD4+ T cells, after which naive cells were positively selected on CD45RA and the negative fraction became the memory subset. Blood was obtained by leukapheresis, after which PBMCs were separated by Ficoll-Histopaque density gradient centrifugation and cryopreserved in liquid nitrogen vapor phase. Analytical flow cytometry was used to check the purity and quantity of every magnetically sorted T cell population. Genomic DNA was isolated from every sorted fraction and measured by UV absorbance on a Nanodrop 2000c. About this clone: The antigen it recognizes is unknown. No per-base quality is available; no much larger clone lies one base away.

Study-wide findings and limitations: Clonotypes shared by all four sorted-subset donors showed higher generation probabilities than non-shared clonotypes. Based on pairwise subsampling, the degree of clonotype sharing among donors was expected to be affected by sequencing depth. Sharing across a few donors was observed for approximately 5% of naive CD4, under 4% of naive CD8, 2% to 2.5% of memory CD4, and approximately 0.41% of memory CD8 clonotypes. Sampling was restricted to blood, and TCR repertoires in tissue are likely to differ from TCR repertoires in blood. Naive subsets generally had larger estimated clonotype richness than memory subsets did. Rarefaction of sorted-subset datasets indicated incomplete sequencing despite the large sequencing depth. The genetic and exposure-history diversity represented was limited by the small number of donors.

Using the deep immunoSEQ assay, multiplex PCR amplified TCR CDR3 regions from genomic DNA. Extracted genomic DNA from each cell subset was spread evenly across all wells of several immunoSEQ 96-well plates, with each plate serving as a replicate. For sorted subsets, around 0.2 ug genomic DNA, equal to some 30,000 T cell genomes, was loaded into each replicate PCR. Purified libraries were measured with a Qubit 3.0 fluorometer, size-checked on a Bioanalyzer 2100, and measured again with the KAPA Library Quantification kit. Each immunoSEQ 96-well plate was sequenced on its own single-read 150-cycle Illumina NextSeq 550 flow cell. In the authors' own workflow: Because only junctional sequences without quality scores were contained in the immunoSEQ output, filtering matching that applied to full-length reads could not be performed. Sequences were annotated with PyIR, a Python wrapper for IgBLAST v1.9, and V/J genes and CDR3 were assigned using IMGT germline references. Reads were removed for weak V/J assignments (E-value above 1e-6), missing CDR3, stop codons, out-of-frame junctions, or ambiguous translated residues. V3J clonotypes were defined as sequences sharing an identical inferred V gene, J gene, and CDR3 amino acid sequence. Percentage overlap between repertoires was computed as shared unique clonotypes divided by the size of the smaller repertoire. Richness of each repertoire was evaluated using RTK rarefaction, the Chao1 estimator, and Recon v2.1 estimates of unobserved clonotypes. Generation probabilities for all TCRbeta clonotypes obtained by the gDNA method from a few donors were computed using OLGA. TCRdb carries this immuneACCESS record with in-frame sequences only. Its versions omit some clonotypes, under half of them owing to an unresolved V gene in the studies checked, with the rest unexplained. Clone size and the V and J calls come from that table; the DNA yielded D and trimming. Recorded for this sample are roughly 2.5 million clones; over 85% of them occurred a single time. In total, the top ten clones hold over 0.12% of the sample.

The clonotype was recovered from a man between 18 and 29 years old in good health. Sequencing used naive CD4+ T cells sorted from blood. The label giving this sample's cell subset or site can be read as: CD45RA+ positively selected.

The DNA sequence reads TGTGCCAGCCTCGGACAGACAAACACTGAAGCTTTCTTT. Its protein product is CASLGQTNTEAFF. The chain uses TRBV2 and TRBJ1-1; a tentative D match to TRBD1 spans 6 bases. Measured from the cysteine to the phenylalanine, the CDR3 is 13 residues long. Only the CDR3 DNA stays, 39 bases, in frame from base 1. CDR1 is given as SNHLY and CDR2 as FYNNEI, both from the germline V gene. V gives up 8 bases and J gives up 2 bases, and the segment between their germline ends measures 12 bases. Outside the CDR3, residues come from the reference TRBV2 and TRBJ1-1 proteins, so the full variable domain is: EPEVTQTPSHQVTQMGQEVILRCVPISNHLYFYWYRQILGQKVEFLVSFYNNEISEKSEIFDDQFSVERPDGSNFTLKIRSTKLEDSAMYFCASLGQTNTEAFFGQGTRLTVV.